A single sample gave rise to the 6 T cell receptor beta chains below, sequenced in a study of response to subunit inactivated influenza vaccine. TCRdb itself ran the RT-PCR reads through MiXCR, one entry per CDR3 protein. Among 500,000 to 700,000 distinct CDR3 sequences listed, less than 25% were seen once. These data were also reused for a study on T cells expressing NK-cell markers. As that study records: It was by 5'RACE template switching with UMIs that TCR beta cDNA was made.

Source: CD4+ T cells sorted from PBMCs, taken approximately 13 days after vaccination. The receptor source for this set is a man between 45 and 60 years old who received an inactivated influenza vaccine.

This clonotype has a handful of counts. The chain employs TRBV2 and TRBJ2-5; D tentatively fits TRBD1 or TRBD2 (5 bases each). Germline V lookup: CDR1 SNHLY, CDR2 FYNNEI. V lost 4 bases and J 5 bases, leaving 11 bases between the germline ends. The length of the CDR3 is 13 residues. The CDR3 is CASSGYEGETQYF. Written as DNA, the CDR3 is TGTGCCAGCAGTGGGTATGAGGGGGAGACCCAGTACTTC. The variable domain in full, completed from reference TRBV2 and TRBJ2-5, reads EPEVTQTPSHQVTQMGQEVILRCVPISNHLYFYWYRQILGQKVEFLVSFYNNEISEKSEIFDDQFSVERPDGSNFTLKIRSTKLEDSAMYFCASSGYEGETQYFGPGTRLLVL.

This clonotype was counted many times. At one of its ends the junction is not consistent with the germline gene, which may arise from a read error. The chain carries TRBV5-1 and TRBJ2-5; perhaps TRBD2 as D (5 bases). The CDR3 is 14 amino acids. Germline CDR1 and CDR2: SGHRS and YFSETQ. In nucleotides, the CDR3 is TGTGCCAGCAGCTTGCGAGGGAACCAAGAGACCCAGTACTTC. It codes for CASSLRGNQETQYF.

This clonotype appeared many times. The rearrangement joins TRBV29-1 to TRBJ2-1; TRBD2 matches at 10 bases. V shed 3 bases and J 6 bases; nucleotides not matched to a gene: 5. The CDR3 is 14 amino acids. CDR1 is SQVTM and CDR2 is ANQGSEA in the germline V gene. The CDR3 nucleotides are TGCAGCGTTGATAGGCTAGCGGGAGTCAATGAGCAGTTCTTC. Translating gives CSVDRLAGVNEQFF.

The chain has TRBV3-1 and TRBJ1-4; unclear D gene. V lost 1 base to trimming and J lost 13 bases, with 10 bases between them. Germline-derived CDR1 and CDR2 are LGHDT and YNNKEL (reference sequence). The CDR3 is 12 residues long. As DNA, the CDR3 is TGTGCCAGCAGCCAAGGAGAGCGCCGACTGTTTTTT. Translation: CASSQGERRLFF.

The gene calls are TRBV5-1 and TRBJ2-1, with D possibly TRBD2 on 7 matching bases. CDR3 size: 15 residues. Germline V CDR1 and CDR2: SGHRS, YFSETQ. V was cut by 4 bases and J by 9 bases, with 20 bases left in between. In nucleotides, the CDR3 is TGCGCCAGCAGCCTTCGGAGGGGGGGAGACGGTGAGCAGTTCTTC. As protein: CASSLRRGGDGEQFF.

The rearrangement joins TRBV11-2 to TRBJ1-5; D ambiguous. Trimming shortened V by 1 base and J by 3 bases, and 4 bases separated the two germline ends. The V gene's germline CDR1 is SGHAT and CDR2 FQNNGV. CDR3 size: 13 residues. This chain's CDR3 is CASSLAYNQPQHF. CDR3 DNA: TGTGCCAGCAGCTTAGCATACAATCAGCCCCAGCATTTT.